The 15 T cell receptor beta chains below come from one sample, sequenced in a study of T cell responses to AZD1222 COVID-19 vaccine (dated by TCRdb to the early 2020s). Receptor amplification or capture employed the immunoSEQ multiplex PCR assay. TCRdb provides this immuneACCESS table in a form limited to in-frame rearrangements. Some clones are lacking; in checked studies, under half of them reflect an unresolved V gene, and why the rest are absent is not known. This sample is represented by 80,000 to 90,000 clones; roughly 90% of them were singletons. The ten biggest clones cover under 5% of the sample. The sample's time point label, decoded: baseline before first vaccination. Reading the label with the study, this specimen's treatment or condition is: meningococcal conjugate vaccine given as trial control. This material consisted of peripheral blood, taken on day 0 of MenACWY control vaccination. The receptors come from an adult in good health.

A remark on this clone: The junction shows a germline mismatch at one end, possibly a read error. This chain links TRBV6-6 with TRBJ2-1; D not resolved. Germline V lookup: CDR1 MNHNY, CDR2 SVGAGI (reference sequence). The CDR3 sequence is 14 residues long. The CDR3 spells CASTFPESSNEQFF. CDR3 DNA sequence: TGTGCCAGCACCTTCCCCGAGTCCTCCAATGAGCAGTTCTTC.

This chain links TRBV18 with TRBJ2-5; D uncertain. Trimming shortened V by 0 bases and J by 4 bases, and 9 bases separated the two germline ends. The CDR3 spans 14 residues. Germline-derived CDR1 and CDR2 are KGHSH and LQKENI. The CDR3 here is CASSPPEPRETQYF. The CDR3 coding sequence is TGTGCCAGCTCACCACCCGAGCCGCGAGAGACCCAGTACTTC.

The CDR3 region is CASSVDFGRRAEQFF. In nucleotides, the CDR3 is TGTGCCAGCAGTGTTGACTTTGGCCGACGGGCTGAGCAGTTCTTC. The chain combines TRBV6-4 with TRBJ2-1; D gene unclear. CDR1 and CDR2 (germline): MRHNA, SNTAGT. Trimming took 4 bases from V and 9 from J, leaving 19 bases between them. This CDR3 comprises 15 residues.

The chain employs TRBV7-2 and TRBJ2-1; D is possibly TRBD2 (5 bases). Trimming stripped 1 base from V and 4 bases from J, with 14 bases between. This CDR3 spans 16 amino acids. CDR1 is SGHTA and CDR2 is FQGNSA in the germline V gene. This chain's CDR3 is CASSLVGGPQYNEQFF. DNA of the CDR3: TGTGCCAGCAGCTTAGTGGGCGGGCCTCAGTACAATGAGCAGTTCTTC.

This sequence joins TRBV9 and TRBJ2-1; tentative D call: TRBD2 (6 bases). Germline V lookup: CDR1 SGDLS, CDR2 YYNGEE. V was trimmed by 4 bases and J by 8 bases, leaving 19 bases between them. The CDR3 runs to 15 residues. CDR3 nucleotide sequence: TGTGCCAGCAGCTATCTACCGGGAGCTGGGGATGAGCAGTTCTTC. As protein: CASSYLPGAGDEQFF.

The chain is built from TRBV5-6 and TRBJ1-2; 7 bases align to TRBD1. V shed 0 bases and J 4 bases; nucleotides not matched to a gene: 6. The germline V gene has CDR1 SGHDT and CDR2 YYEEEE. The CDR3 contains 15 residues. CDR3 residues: CASSLGQGGAYGYTF. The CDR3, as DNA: TGTGCCAGCAGCTTGGGACAGGGAGGAGCCTATGGCTACACCTTC.

As DNA, the CDR3 is TGTGCCAGTAGTATAGCCTCCGGGCCGCTTGGCTATGGCTACACCTTC. Protein: CASSIASGPLGYGYTF. The chain uses TRBV19 and TRBJ1-2; D not resolved. Per germline, CDR1 LNHDA and CDR2 SQIVND (reference sequence). The V and J ends lost 1 base and 4 bases respectively, with 16 bases between them. The length of the CDR3 is 16 residues.

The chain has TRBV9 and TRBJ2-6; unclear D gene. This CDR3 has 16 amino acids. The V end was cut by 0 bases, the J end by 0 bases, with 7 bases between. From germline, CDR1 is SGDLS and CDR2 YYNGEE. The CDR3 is CASSVGASSGANVLTF. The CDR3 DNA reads TGTGCCAGCAGCGTAGGGGCGAGCTCTGGGGCCAACGTCCTGACTTTC.

CDR3 in amino acids: CASSGGLFPPSYNEQFF. The CDR3 bases are TGCGCCAGCAGTGGTGGACTATTCCCTCCTTCGTACAATGAGCAGTTCTTC. The genes are TRBV10-2 and TRBJ2-1; possibly TRBD2 for D (6 bases). The CDR3 extends over 17 amino acids. CDR1 is WSHSY, CDR2 SAAADI, per germline. V lost 4 bases, J lost 4 bases, and 20 bases lay in between.

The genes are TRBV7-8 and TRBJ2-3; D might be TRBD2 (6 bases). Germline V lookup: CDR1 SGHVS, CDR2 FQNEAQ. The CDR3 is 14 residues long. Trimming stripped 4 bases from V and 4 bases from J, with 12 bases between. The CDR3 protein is CASSSPTGADTQYF. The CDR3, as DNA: TGTGCCAGCAGCTCACCGACGGGAGCAGATACGCAGTATTTT.

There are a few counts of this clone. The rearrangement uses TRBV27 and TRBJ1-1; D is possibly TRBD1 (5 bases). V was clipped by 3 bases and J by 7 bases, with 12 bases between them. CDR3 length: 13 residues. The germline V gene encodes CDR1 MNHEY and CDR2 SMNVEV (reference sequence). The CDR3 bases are TGTGCCAGCAGTTTCACGGGGGAGGATGAAGCTTTCTTT. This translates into CASSFTGEDEAFF.

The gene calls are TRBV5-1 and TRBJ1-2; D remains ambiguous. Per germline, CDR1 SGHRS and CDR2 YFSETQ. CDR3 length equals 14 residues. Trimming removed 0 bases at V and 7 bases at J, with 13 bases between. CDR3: CASSLEAGWGGYTF. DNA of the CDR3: TGCGCCAGCAGCTTGGAAGCGGGTTGGGGTGGCTACACCTTC.

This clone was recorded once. The CDR3 reads CASSPRTAYEQYF. The CDR3, as DNA: TGCGCCAGCAGTCCCAGGACGGCCTACGAGCAGTACTTC. The chain is built from TRBV10-2 and TRBJ2-7, with D unresolved. The V end was cut by 5 bases, the J end by 2 bases, with 10 bases between. Germline CDR1 is WSHSY and CDR2 is SAAADI. There are 13 residues in the CDR3.

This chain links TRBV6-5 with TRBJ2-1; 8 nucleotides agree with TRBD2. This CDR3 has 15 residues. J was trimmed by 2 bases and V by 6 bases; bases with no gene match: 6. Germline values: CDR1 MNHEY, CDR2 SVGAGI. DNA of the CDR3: TGTGCCAGCAGGATGACTAGCGTTCCCTACAATGAGCAGTTCTTC. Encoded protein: CASRMTSVPYNEQFF.

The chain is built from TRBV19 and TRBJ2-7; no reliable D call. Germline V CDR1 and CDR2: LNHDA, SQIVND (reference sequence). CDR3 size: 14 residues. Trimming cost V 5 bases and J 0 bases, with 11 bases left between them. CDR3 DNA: TGTGCCAGTAGTGTACATAGCACCTCCTACGAGCAGTACTTC. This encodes CASSVHSTSYEQYF.